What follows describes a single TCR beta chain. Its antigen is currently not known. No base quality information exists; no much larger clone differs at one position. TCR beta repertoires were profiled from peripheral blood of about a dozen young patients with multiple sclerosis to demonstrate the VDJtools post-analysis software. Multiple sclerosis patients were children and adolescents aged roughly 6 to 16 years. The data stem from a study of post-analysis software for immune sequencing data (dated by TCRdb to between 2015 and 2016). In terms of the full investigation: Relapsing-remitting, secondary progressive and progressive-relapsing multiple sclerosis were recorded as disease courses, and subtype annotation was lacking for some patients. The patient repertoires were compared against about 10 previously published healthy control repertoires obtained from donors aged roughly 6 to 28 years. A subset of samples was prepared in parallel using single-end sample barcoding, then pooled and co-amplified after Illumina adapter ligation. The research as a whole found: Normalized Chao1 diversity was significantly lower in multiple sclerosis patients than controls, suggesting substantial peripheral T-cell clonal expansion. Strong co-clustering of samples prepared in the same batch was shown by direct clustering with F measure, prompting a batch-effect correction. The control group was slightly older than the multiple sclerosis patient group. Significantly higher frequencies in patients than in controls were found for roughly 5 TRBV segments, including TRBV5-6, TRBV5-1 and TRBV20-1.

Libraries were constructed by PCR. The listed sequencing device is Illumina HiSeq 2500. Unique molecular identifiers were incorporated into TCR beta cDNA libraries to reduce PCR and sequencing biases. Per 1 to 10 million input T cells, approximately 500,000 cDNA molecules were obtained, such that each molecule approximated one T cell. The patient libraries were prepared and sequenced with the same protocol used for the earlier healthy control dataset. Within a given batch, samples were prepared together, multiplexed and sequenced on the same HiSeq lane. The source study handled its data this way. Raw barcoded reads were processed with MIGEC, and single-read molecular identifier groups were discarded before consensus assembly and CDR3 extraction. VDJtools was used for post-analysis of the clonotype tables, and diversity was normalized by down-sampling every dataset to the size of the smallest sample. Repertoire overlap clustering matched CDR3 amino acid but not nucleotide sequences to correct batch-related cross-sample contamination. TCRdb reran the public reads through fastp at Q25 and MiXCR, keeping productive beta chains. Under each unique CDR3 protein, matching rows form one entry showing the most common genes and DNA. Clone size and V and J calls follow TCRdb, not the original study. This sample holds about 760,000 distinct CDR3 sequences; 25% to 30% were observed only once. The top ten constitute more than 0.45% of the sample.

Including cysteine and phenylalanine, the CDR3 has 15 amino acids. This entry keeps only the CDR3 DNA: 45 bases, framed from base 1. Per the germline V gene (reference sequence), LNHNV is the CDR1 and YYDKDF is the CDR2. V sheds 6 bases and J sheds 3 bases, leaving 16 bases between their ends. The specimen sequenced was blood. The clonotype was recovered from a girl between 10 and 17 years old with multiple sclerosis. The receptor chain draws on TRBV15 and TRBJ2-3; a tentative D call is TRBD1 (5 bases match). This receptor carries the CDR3 CATSSGTGNTDTQYF. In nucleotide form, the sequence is TGTGCCACCAGTTCTGGCACAGGCAATACAGATACGCAGTATTTT.